This T cell receptor beta chain was obtained from a study of vaccination effects on CD4 cells after COVID-19. The protocol was immunoSEQ multiplex PCR, while the TCRdb copy is restricted to in-frame clones and leaves out a portion. The data contain approximately 30,000 clones, 72% of them singletons. General observations from the study: Just 1 of 255 vaccine-induced clones in healthy recipients was cross-reactive.

For this clone: Its matching antigen is unknown.

The ViraFEST assay expanded antigen-specific CD4+ T cells with viral peptide pools before sequencing. Culture lasted approximately 10 days before CD4+ T cell isolation. Vaccinated participants had no history of SARS-CoV-2 infection and tested negative for nucleocapsid antibodies. The CDR3 has 14 amino acids. Germline-derived CDR1 and CDR2 are SSHAT and FNYEAQ (reference sequence). V shed 8 bases, J shed 4 bases, and the junction held 7 bases outside the gene matches. The chain links TRBV7-7 to TRBJ2-5; 10 nucleotides align to TRBD2. This TCR was sampled from a human donor who received a COVID-19 vaccine. The sequences come from CD4+ T cells from PBMCs cultured with SARS-CoV-2 spike peptides, collected before COVID-19 vaccination. CDR3 DNA: TGTGCCAGCTCGGAGCGGGGGGGCGGAGAGACCCAGTACTTC. It yields the protein CASSERGGGETQYF.